The present T cell receptor (beta chain) was sequenced within a study of PD-L1 blockade in urothelial cancer. Study details: Blood drawn 3 weeks (second dose) and 6 weeks after treatment start was analyzed.

Study findings and constraints: Lower pretreatment blood TCR clonality, under the median, predicted better survival, researchers reported.

Time point specified: pretreatment peripheral blood. Germline values: CDR1 MDHEN, CDR2 SYDVKM. Trimming cost V 6 bases and J 8 bases; bases outside gene matches: 6. The CDR3 contains 13 residues. For this clone: Its antigen remains unidentified.

A spike-in of synthetic TCR analog templates was added to each PCR. TCRdb's table, derived via immunoSEQ multiplex PCR, lists solely in-frame clones and lacks some. The sample lists approximately 47,000 clones; about 81% were seen once. This sequence originates from a man aged 50 or older with urothelial cancer. Material: PBMCs, obtained around atezolizumab (anti-PD-L1) treatment. The chain employs TRBV28 and TRBJ2-1; the match to TRBD1 covers 8 bases. CDR3 amino acids: CASRWTGRDEQFF. The DNA of the CDR3 is TGTGCCAGCAGGTGGACAGGGCGGGATGAGCAGTTCTTC.